Shown below are 2 T cell receptor beta chains from a single sample sequenced in a study of T cells in Graves' hyperthyroidism and ophthalmopathy (dated by TCRdb to the late 2010s). Libraries were built with multiplex PCR. Sequencing used an Illumina HiSeq 2000. TCR beta CDR3 regions were amplified from RNA transcripts. A first-round RT-PCR of the TCR CDR3 used the HTBI primer set with the Qiagen OneStep RT-PCR kit. TCRdb redid the processing of the public reads, applying fastp at Q25 and MiXCR, and retained in-frame beta chains. Identical CDR3 protein sequences are pooled into one entry, listed with their most common genes and DNA. Within this sample are hundreds of thousands of distinct CDR3 sequences, with approximately 14% of them counted one time only. In total, the top ten clones hold 5.5% to 7.5% of the sample. The sequencing input was blood. Source of these receptors: a woman in her 30s with Graves' hyperthyroidism that later progressed to Graves' ophthalmopathy.

Notes on this clonotype: This clone may be a read error of a much larger clone one base away. The chain carries TRBV6-1 and TRBJ1-2, with D perhaps matching TRBD1 (5 bases). Germline CDR1 reads MNHNS; CDR2 reads SASEGT. This CDR3 is 11 amino acids long. CDR3 sequence reads: CVSGDNYGYTF. CDR3 coding DNA: TGTGTCAGCGGGGACAACTATGGCTACACCTTC.

Concerning this clonotype: This may be a read error, as it is one base from a much larger clone. CDR3 protein: CAGSFPGYTF. The CDR3, as DNA: TGTGCCGGCAGCTTCCCTGGCTACACCTTC. The chain carries TRBV7-9 and TRBJ1-2; D remains unclear. Germline-derived CDR1 and CDR2 are SEHNR and FQNEAQ (reference sequence). This CDR3 contains 10 residues.